The TCR beta chain described here comes from a study of shared T cell receptors in the human thymus. V gave up 10 bases and J gave up 6 bases; unmatched junction bases: 26. The CDR3 is made up of 18 amino acids. The germline V gene encodes CDR1 MNHEY and CDR2 SMNVEV (reference sequence). Libraries were prepared by immunoSEQ multiplex PCR; TCRdb keeps only in-frame clonotypes and omits some of them. The profile shows over 350,000 clones, approximately 95% of them singletons. Specimen: thymocytes. The chain carries TRBV27 and TRBJ1-2; 7 nucleotides match TRBD1. The TCR originated in a human donor. The CDR3 spells CAIKRRWVFWGQRNGYTF. The CDR3 nucleotides read TGTGCCATTAAGAGGAGGTGGGTGTTTTGGGGACAGAGAAATGGCTACACCTTC.